One and the same sample provided the 15 T cell receptor beta chains below, sequenced in a study of molecular identifiers for immune sequencing clone quantification. From the PCR reads, TCRdb called clonotypes with MiXCR, one entry per CDR3 protein. The table shows under 650,000 distinct CDR3 sequences, with just under 20% occurring only once. The sample was naive CD8+ T cells from blood, with Jurkat cell RNA spiked in. The subset was: FACS-sorted CD8+CD4-CCR7+CD45RA+ naive T cells. The receptor set was obtained from a human donor in good health. Some libraries in this study had Jurkat cell RNA spiked in.

This clonotype was observed many times. The chain carries TRBV4-2 and TRBJ2-7, with TRBD2 identical over 7 bases. CDR1 is LGHNA and CDR2 is YNFKEQ in the germline V gene. The length of the CDR3 is 15 residues. With V trimmed by 3 bases and J by 4 bases, 9 bases remained unmatched. The CDR3 protein is CASSQYGGSRYEQYF. In DNA form, the CDR3 reads TGTGCCAGCAGCCAGTACGGGGGGAGCAGATACGAGCAGTACTTC.

The V and J genes are TRBV18 and TRBJ2-5; D is unclear. CDR1 KGHSH and CDR2 LQKENI come from the germline V gene. This CDR3 contains 14 residues. V lost 8 bases and J 0 bases, leaving 13 bases between the germline ends. The CDR3: CASRSGGNQETQYF. CDR3 sequence (DNA): TGTGCCAGCCGATCGGGCGGAAACCAAGAGACCCAGTACTTC.

This clonotype was counted ten times or more. The rearrangement links TRBV4-3 to TRBJ2-7, with 12 nucleotides matching TRBD1. V gave up 0 bases and J gave up 5 bases; unmatched junction bases: 5. CDR1 and CDR2 from the germline V gene are LGHNA and YSLEER. This CDR3 has 16 amino acids. CDR3 in DNA: TGCGCCAGCAGCCAAGAACCGGGACAGGGGGCCCACGAGCAGTACTTC. Encoded protein: CASSQEPGQGAHEQYF.

This clonotype occurred many times. V is TRBV29-1 and J is TRBJ2-2; D might be TRBD1 (6 bases). The CDR3 sequence is 13 residues long. Between the trimmed V and J ends, which lost 4 bases and 5 bases, there was a span of 11 bases. Germline CDR1 and CDR2: SQVTM and ANQGSEA. CDR3 bases: TGCAGCGTTGCAGGGGTTTTGACCGGGGAGCTGTTTTTT. It yields the protein CSVAGVLTGELFF.

This clonotype was counted ten times or more. The genes are TRBV7-9 and TRBJ2-5; D possibly corresponds to TRBD1 (6 bases). Germline CDR1 SEHNR, CDR2 FQNEAQ (reference sequence). This CDR3 region has 16 residues. V was shortened by 1 base and J by 2 bases, with 14 bases between the two germline ends. The CDR3 reads CASSLGFATGQETQYF. CDR3 nucleotide sequence: TGTGCCAGCAGCTTAGGGTTTGCGACAGGTCAAGAGACCCAGTACTTC.

With regard to this clonotype: Germline and junction disagree at one end, which may indicate a read error. The J gene is TRBJ2-5, the V gene TRBV4-3; possible D gene TRBD2, 6 bases. The CDR3 is 14 residues long. From germline, CDR1 is LGHNA and CDR2 YSLEER. CDR3 residues: CASSKEGLAETQYF. CDR3 nucleotide sequence: TGCGCCAGCAGCAAAGAAGGGCTAGCGGAGACCCAGTACTTC.

This clonotype was counted only a few times. The rearrangement joins TRBV4-3 to TRBJ2-2; D ambiguous. CDR3 size: 16 residues. Trimming took 4 bases from V and 1 from J, leaving 13 bases between them. Germline values: CDR1 LGHNA, CDR2 YSLEER. The CDR3 sequence: CASSPEWAGNTGELFF. CDR3 nucleotides: TGCGCCAGCAGCCCCGAGTGGGCAGGGAACACCGGGGAGCTGTTTTTT.

Note on this clonotype: A read error may account for a junction end that differs from germline. The rearrangement links TRBV12-3 or TRBV12-4 to TRBJ1-5; TRBD1 might be the D (5 bases). This CDR3 spans 15 amino acids. CDR3 in amino acids: CTSSFEGLRNQPQHF. Here the CDR3 DNA reads TGTACCAGCAGTTTCGAGGGGCTAAGGAATCAGCCCCAGCATTTT.

Many counts were recorded for this clonotype. The chain couples TRBV4-1 to TRBJ1-1; 9 bases align to TRBD1. The CDR3 covers 15 residues. The trim removed 1 base at V and 5 bases at J, leaving 5 bases unmatched. The germline CDR1 and CDR2 sequences are MGHRA and YSYEKL. The CDR3 region has the DNA TGCGCCAGCAGCCAAGGACAGGGGGTGATGACTGAAGCTTTCTTT. Its translation: CASSQGQGVMTEAFF.

This clonotype was picked up many times. V is TRBV24-1 and J is TRBJ2-1; no definite D call. This CDR3 spans 14 amino acids. Trimming took off 1 base at V and 9 bases at J, with 12 bases between the two ends. The germline V gene encodes CDR1 KGHDR and CDR2 SFDVKD. The CDR3 here is CATSDLGAPSEQFF. The DNA for the CDR3 is TGTGCCACCAGTGATTTAGGTGCCCCTAGTGAGCAGTTCTTC.

This clonotype was found a few times. The chain joins TRBV9 to TRBJ2-1; no definite D call. CDR3 size: 12 residues. V lost 1 base to trimming and J lost 8 bases, with 7 bases between them. Germline V gene data show CDR1 as SGDLS and CDR2 as YYNGEE. The CDR3 DNA follows: TGTGCCAGCAGCGTACGCGCCCATGAGCAGTTCTTC. Protein sequence: CASSVRAHEQFF.

Many counts were recorded for this clonotype. The chain uses TRBV12-3 or TRBV12-4 and TRBJ1-1; no definite D call. This CDR3 comprises 16 residues. V gave up 6 bases and J gave up 5 bases, with 22 bases separating them. The CDR3 loop is CASSATTRNLETEAFF. CDR3 nucleotides: TGTGCCAGCAGCGCGACGACCAGAAACCTAGAAACTGAAGCTTTCTTT.

Comment on this clonotype: Since a much larger clone is just one base distant, this may be a read error. This chain uses TRBV9 with TRBJ2-3; 8 nucleotides agree with TRBD2. CDR3 length equals 16 residues. Germline V lookup: CDR1 SGDLS, CDR2 YYNGEE. In DNA form, the CDR3 reads TGTGCCGGCAGCGTTTCAGCGGGACTAGTTCCCGATACGCAGTATTTT. Translated: CAGSVSAGLVPDTQYF. The complete variable domain, with remaining parts taken from reference TRBV9 and TRBJ2-3, reads DSGVTQTPKHLITATGQRVTLRCSPRSGDLSVYWYQQSLDQGLQFLIQYYNGEERAKGNILERFSAQQFPDLHSELNLSSLELGDSALYFCAGSVSAGLVPDTQYFGPGTRLTVL.

This chain uses TRBV19 with TRBJ1-5, with D possibly matching TRBD1 (6 bases). The CDR3 spans 16 residues. Germline V gene data show CDR1 as LNHDA and CDR2 as SQIVND (reference sequence). V lost 10 bases, J lost 1 base, and 20 bases lay in between. The CDR3 sequence is CATMTGTRVSNQPQHF. CDR3 nucleotides: TGTGCCACCATGACCGGGACAAGGGTAAGCAATCAGCCCCAGCATTTT.

Written as DNA, the CDR3 is TGTGCCAGCAGTTATTCTGAGATAGGGTCCACCGGGGAGCTGTTTTTT. This gives the protein CASSYSEIGSTGELFF. The chain joins TRBV6-2 or TRBV6-3 to TRBJ2-2; D not resolved. Germline lookup yields CDR1 MNHEY and CDR2 SVGEGT. Trimming removed 3 bases at V and 4 bases at J, with 15 bases between. The CDR3 is made up of 16 amino acids.